This T cell receptor beta chain originates from a study of T cells after posttransplantation cyclophosphamide. Study results and limitations: Blood and skin or GI T cell repertoires showed limited TRB overlap. Recipient CMV seropositivity and CMV reactivation strongly tracked TRB clonality.

As concerns this clone: Its specificity is not known.

V lost 5 bases and J 0 bases, leaving 11 bases between the germline ends. The CDR3 loop spans 16 amino acids. The germline CDR1 and CDR2 sequences are MNHEY and SMNVEV (reference sequence). The protocol was immunoSEQ multiplex PCR, while the TCRdb copy is restricted to in-frame clones and leaves out a portion. The specimen gives tens of thousands of clones without singletons; the ten biggest hold around 1.5%. Peripheral blood was collected from the related graft donor on the marrow donation day. Sequenced sample: PBMCs. This clonotype was sampled from a man in his fifties or sixties in good health, CMV-negative, and a related stem cell transplant donor. The V gene is TRBV27, the J gene TRBJ1-6; TRBD1 is a possible D gene (5 bases). CDR3 nucleotides: TGTGCCAGCAGTCGACTAGGGGACTCCTATAATTCACCCCTCCACTTT. Protein sequence: CASSRLGDSYNSPLHF.